This T cell receptor beta chain was retrieved from a study of shared clonotypes between healthy human individuals. Whole-study findings and limits: The four-donor shared clonotypes exceeded non-shared clonotypes in generation probability, with non-shared ones scoring lower.

Investigators spread the genomic DNA of each subset evenly over several immunoSEQ plates. TCRdb's copy holds only in-frame clones and misses some; the assay was immunoSEQ multiplex PCR. The sample shows over 2 million clones, 92% of them seen only once. As regards this clone: Its specificity is unknown.

From germline, CDR1 is SGHNT and CDR2 YYREEE (reference sequence). V was cut by 0 bases and J by 4 bases, with 13 bases left in between. This CDR3 is built from 15 residues. The V gene is TRBV5-4, the J gene TRBJ1-1; TRBD1 might be the D (6 bases). The clonotype was recovered from a man between 18 and 29 years old in good health. Some clones in this sample may be carry-over from other donors' samples. What was sequenced was naive CD4+ T cells from PBMCs. The subset was: CD45RA+ positively selected. As DNA, the CDR3 is TGTGCCAGCAGCTTGGATCAGGGGCTGGGCACTGAAGCTTTCTTT. It codes for CASSLDQGLGTEAFF.